The clone carrying this T cell receptor (beta chain) appeared a single time. Its antigen is still unknown. The data derive from a study of cytomegalovirus exposure and HLA in healthy donors. Study-wide context: Out of 150 million to 200 million T cells, an earlier analysis found 117 million unique TCR beta sequences in total.

V was cut by 5 bases and J by 0 bases, with 10 bases left in between. The length of the CDR3 is 13 residues. Germline V gene lookup returns CDR1 SQVTM and CDR2 ANQGSEA. The donors (healthy individuals) were bone marrow donors. PCR primers comprised 60 Vbeta and 13 Jbeta primers. TCRdb's table, derived via immunoSEQ multiplex PCR, lists solely in-frame clones and lacks some. Among about 160,000 clones listed, over 80% were seen once. General study findings and limits: A later analysis linked a missense DCLRE1C variant to TCR beta V- and J-gene trimming.

The chain is built from TRBV29-1 and TRBJ1-1; tentative D call: TRBD1 (5 bases). The sequencing sample was made of PBMCs. This sequence was found in a male donor in good health and CMV-seropositive. The CDR3 coding sequence is TGCAGCGTTAAGACAGATTTGAACACTGAAGCTTTCTTT. This sequence encodes CSVKTDLNTEAFF. Variable domain in full (rest from reference TRBV29-1 and TRBJ1-1): SAVISQKPSRDICQRGTSLTIQCQVDSQVTMMFWYRQQPGQSLTLIATANQGSEATYESGFVIDKFPISRPNLTFSTLTVSNMSPEDSSIYLCSVKTDLNTEAFFGQGTRLTVV.